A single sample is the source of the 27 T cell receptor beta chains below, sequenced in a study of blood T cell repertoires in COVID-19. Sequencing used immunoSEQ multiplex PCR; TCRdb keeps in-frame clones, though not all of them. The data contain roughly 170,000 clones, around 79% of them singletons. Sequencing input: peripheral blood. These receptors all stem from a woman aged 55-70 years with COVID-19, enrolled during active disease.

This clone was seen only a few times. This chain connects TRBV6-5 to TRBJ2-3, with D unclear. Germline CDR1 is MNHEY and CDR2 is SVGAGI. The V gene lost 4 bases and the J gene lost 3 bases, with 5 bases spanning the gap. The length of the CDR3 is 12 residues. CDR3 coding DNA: TGTGCCAGCAGTTCCAGGACAGATACGCAGTATTTT. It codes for CASSSRTDTQYF.

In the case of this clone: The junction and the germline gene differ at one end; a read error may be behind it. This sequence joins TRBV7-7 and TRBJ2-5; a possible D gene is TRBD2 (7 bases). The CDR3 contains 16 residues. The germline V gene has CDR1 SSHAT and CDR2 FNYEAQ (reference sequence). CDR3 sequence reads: CASSLGGEWDQETQYF. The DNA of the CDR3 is TGTGCTAGCAGCTTAGGGGGGGAGTGGGACCAAGAGACCCAGTACTTC.

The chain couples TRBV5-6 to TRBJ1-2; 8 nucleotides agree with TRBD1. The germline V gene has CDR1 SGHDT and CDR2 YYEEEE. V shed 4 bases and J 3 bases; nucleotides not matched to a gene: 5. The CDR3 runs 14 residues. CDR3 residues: CASSPTGDDYGYTF. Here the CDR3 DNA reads TGTGCCAGCAGCCCGACAGGGGACGACTATGGCTACACCTTC.

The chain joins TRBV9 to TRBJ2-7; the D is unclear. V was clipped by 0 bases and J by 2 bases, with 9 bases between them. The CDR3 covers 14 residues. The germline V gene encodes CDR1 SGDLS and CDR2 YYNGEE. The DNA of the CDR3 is TGTGCCAGCAGCGTAGGGCTCGCCCCCTACGAGCAGTACTTC. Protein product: CASSVGLAPYEQYF. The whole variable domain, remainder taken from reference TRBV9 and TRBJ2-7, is DSGVTQTPKHLITATGQRVTLRCSPRSGDLSVYWYQQSLDQGLQFLIQYYNGEERAKGNILERFSAQQFPDLHSELNLSSLELGDSALYFCASSVGLAPYEQYFGPGTRLTVT.

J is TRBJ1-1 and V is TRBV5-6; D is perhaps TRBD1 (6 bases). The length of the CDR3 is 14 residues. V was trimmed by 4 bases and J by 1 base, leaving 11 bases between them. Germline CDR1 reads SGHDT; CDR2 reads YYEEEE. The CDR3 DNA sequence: TGTGCCAGCAGCAACAGGGCCAAGAACACTGAAGCTTTCTTT. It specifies CASSNRAKNTEAFF.

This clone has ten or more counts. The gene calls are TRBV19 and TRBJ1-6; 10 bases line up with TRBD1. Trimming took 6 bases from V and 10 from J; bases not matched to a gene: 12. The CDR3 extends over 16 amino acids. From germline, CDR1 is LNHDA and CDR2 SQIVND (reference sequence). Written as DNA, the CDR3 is TGTGCCAGTAGCCTAGGGTCGACAGGGGGCAACTCACCCCTCCACTTT. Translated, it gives CASSLGSTGGNSPLHF.

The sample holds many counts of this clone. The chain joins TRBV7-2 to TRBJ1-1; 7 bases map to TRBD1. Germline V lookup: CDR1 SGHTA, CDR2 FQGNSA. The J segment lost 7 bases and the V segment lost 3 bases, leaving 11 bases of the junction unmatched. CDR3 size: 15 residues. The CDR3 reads CASSFDRVPKYEAFF. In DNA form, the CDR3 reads TGTGCCAGCAGCTTCGACAGGGTGCCCAAATATGAAGCTTTCTTT.

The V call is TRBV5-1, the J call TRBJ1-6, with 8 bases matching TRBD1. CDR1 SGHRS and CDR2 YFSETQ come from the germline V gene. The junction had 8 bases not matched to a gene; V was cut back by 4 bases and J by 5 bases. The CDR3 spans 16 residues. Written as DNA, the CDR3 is TGCGCCAGCAGCCCAGGGGGCGGCTTAGATAATTCACCCCTCCACTTT. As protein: CASSPGGGLDNSPLHF. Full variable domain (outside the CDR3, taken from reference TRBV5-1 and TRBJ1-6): KAGVTQTPRYLIKTRGQQVTLSCSPISGHRSVSWYQQTPGQGLQFLFEYFSETQRNKGNFPGRFSGRQFSNSRSEMNVSTLELGDSALYLCASSPGGGLDNSPLHFGNGTRLTVT.

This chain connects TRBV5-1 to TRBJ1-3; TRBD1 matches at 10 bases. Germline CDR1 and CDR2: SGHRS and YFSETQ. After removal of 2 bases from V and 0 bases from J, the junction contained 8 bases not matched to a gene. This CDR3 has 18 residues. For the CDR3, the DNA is TGCGCCAGCAGCTTAGAACCGGGACAGGGGTTCTCTGGAAACACCATATATTTT. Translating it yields CASSLEPGQGFSGNTIYF.

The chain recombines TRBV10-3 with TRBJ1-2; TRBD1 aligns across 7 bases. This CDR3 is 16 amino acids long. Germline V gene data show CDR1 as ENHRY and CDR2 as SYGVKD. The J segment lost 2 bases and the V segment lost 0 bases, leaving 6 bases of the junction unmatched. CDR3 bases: TGTGCCATCAGTGAGTCGAACACAGGGGAAAACTATGGCTACACCTTC. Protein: CAISESNTGENYGYTF.

CDR3 coding DNA: TGTGCCAGCAGTTTATCTGCTAGCGCAAAACCGTACGAGCAGTACTTC. This translates into CASSLSASAKPYEQYF. The chain carries TRBV27 and TRBJ2-7; D might be TRBD2 (6 bases). CDR3 length equals 16 residues. V lost 0 bases, J lost 4 bases, and 16 bases lay in between. Germline lookup yields CDR1 MNHEY and CDR2 SMNVEV (reference sequence).

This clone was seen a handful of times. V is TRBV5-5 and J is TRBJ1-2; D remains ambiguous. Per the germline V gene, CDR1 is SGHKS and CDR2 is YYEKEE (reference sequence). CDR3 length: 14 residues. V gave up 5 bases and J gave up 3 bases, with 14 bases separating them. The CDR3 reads CASSRDGGDYGYTF. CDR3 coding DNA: TGTGCCAGCAGTCGGGATGGTGGGGACTATGGCTACACCTTC. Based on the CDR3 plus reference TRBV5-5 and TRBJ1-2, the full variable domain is DAGVTQSPTHLIKTRGQQVTLRCSPISGHKSVSWYQQVLGQGPQFIFQYYEKEERGRGNFPDRFSARQFPNYSSELNVNALLLGDSALYLCASSRDGGDYGYTFGSGTRLTVV.

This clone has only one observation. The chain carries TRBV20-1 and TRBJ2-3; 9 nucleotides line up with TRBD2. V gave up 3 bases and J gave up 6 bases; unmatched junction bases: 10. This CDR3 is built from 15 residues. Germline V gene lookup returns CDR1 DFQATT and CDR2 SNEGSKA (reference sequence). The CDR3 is CSASLAGGGADTQYF. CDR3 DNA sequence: TGCAGTGCTAGTTTGGCGGGAGGGGGTGCCGATACGCAGTATTTT.

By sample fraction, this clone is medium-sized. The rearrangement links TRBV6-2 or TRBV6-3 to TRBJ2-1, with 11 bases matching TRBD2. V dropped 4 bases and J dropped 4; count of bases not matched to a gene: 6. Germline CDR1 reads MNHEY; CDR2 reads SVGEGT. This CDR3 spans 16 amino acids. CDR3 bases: TGTGCCAGCAGTTCCTTGACTAGCGGGGCGTACAATGAGCAGTTCTTC. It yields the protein CASSSLTSGAYNEQFF.

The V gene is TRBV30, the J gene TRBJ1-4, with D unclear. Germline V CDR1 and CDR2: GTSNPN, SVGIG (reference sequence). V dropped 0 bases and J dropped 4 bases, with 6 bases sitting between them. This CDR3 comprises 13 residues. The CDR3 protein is CAWSVNSNEKLFF. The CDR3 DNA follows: TGTGCCTGGAGTGTAAACAGTAATGAAAAACTGTTTTTT. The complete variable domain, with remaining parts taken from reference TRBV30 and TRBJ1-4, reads SQTIHQWPATLVQPVGSPLSLECTVEGTSNPNLYWYRQAAGRGLQLLFYSVGIGQISSEVPQNLSASRPQDRQFILSSKKLLLSDSGFYLCAWSVNSNEKLFFGSGTQLSVL.

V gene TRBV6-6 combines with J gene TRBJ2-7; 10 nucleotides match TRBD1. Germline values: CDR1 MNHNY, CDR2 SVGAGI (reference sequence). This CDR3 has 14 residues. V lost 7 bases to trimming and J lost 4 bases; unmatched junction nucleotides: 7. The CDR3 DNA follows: TGTGCCAGCACCCGACAGGGGGCCCTATACGAGCAGTACTTC. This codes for CASTRQGALYEQYF.

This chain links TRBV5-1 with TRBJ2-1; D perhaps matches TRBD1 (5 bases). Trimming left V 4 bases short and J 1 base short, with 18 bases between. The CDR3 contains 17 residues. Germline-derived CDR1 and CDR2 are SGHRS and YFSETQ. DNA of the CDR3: TGCGCCAGCAGCCCGTCTCAGGGAAGGGAATCCTACAATGAGCAGTTCTTC. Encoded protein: CASSPSQGRESYNEQFF.

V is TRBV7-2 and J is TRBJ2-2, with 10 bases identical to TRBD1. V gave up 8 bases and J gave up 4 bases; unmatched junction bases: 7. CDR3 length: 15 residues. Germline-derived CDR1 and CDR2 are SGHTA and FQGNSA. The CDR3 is CASPSGTGATGELFF. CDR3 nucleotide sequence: TGTGCCAGCCCCTCCGGGACAGGGGCCACCGGGGAGCTGTTTTTT.

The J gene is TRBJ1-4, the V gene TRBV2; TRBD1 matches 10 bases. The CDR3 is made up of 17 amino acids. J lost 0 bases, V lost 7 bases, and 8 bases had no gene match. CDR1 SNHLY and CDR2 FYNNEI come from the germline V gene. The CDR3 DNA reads TGTGCCAGCACCAGAGACAGGGGGCTGGCAACTAATGAAAAACTGTTTTTT. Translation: CASTRDRGLATNEKLFF.

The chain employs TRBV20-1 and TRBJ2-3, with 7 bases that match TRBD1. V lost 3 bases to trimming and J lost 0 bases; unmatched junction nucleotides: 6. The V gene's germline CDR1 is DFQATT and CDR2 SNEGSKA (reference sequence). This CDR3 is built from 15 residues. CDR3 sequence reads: CSASNPGQSTDTQYF. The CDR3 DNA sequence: TGCAGTGCTAGTAATCCGGGACAGAGCACAGATACGCAGTATTTT.

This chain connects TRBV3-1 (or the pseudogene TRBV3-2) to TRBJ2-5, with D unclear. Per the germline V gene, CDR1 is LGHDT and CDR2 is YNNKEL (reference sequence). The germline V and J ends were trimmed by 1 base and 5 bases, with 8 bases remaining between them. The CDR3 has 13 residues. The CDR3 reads CASSQGYRETQYF. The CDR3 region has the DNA TGTGCCAGCAGCCAAGGGTACCGGGAGACCCAGTACTTC.

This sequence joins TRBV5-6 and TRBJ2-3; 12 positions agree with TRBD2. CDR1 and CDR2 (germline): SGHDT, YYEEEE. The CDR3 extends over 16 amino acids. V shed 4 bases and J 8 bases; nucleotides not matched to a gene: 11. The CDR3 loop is CASSPGLAGRKGTQYF. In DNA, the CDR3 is TGTGCCAGCAGCCCTGGACTAGCGGGAAGAAAGGGTACGCAGTATTTT.

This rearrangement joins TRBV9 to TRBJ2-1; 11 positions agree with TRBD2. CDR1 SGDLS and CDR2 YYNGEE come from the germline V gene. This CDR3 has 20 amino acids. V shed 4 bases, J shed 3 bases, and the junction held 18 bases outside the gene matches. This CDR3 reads CASSSQGALAGEKNYNEQFF. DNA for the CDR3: TGTGCCAGCAGCTCCCAAGGAGCACTAGCGGGAGAGAAGAACTACAATGAGCAGTTCTTC.

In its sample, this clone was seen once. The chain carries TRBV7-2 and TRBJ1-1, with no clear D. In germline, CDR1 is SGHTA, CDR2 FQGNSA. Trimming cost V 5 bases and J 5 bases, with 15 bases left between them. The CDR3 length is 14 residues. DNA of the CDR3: TGTGCCAGCAGCGAAGGGAGGTTGAGTACTGAAGCTTTCTTT. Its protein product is CASSEGRLSTEAFF.

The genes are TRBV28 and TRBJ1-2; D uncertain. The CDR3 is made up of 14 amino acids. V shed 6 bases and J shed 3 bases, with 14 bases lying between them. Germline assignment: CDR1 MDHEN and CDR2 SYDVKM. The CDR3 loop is CASRPAGEDYGYTF. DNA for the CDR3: TGTGCCAGCAGGCCCGCCGGGGAGGACTATGGCTACACCTTC.

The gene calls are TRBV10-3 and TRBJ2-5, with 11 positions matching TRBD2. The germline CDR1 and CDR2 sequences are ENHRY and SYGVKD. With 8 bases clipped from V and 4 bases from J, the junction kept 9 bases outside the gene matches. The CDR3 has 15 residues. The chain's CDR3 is CAIGGLAESGETQYF. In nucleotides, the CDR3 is TGTGCCATCGGGGGACTAGCGGAGTCCGGAGAGACCCAGTACTTC.

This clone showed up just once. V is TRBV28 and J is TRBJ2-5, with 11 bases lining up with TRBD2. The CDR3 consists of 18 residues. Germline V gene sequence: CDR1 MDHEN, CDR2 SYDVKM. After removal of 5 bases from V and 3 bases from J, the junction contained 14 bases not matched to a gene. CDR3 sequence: CASSRRPLAGEIKETQYF. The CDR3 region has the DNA TGTGCCAGCAGTCGCAGGCCACTAGCGGGGGAGATAAAAGAGACCCAGTACTTC.